Shown below are 9 T cell receptor beta chains from a single sample sequenced in a study of cytomegalovirus exposure and HLA in healthy donors. Primers: 60 Vbeta forward and 13 Jbeta reverse. The table came from immunoSEQ multiplex PCR; TCRdb's copy has only in-frame clones and leaves some out. This table holds 150,000 to 200,000 clones, roughly 79% found once. The material sequenced was PBMCs. The receptor set was obtained from a woman under 30 in good health and CMV-seropositive.

The gene calls are TRBV14 and TRBJ1-1; 7 positions agree with TRBD1. The CDR3 length is 14 residues. Germline CDR1 is SGHDN and CDR2 is FVKESK. Losses at the gene ends were 4 bases for V and 3 bases for J; bases not matched to a gene: 5. This chain's CDR3 is CASSPTGTDTEAFF. As DNA, the CDR3 is TGTGCCAGCAGCCCGACCGGGACAGACACTGAAGCTTTCTTT.

V gene TRBV4-1 combines with J gene TRBJ2-7; 10 nucleotides line up with TRBD2. Trimming took 0 bases from V and 6 from J; bases not matched to a gene: 17. CDR3 size: 19 residues. Germline V CDR1 and CDR2: MGHRA, YSYEKL. CDR3 sequence reads: CASSQDEYELAGESGEQYF. The CDR3 nucleotides are TGCGCCAGCAGCCAAGATGAGTACGAGCTAGCGGGGGAGTCGGGCGAGCAGTACTTC.

The chain carries TRBV28 and TRBJ1-2; 10 positions match TRBD1. Germline V gene sequence: CDR1 MDHEN, CDR2 SYDVKM. The CDR3 has 13 amino acids. V gave up 5 bases and J gave up 4 bases; unmatched junction bases: 1. CDR3 coding DNA: TGTGCCAGCAGTAGGGACAGGGGCTATGGCTACACCTTC. Protein sequence: CASSRDRGYGYTF.

In DNA form, the CDR3 reads TGCGCCAGCAGCGTTAGACCTCAGGGGGCTGACACTGAAGCTTTCTTT. Protein sequence: CASSVRPQGADTEAFF. The rearrangement uses TRBV5-1 and TRBJ1-1; 8 nucleotides line up with TRBD1. The germline gives CDR1 SGHRS, CDR2 YFSETQ. The CDR3 loop spans 16 amino acids. The trim removed 4 bases at V and 3 bases at J, leaving 11 bases unmatched.

V and J are TRBV4-3 and TRBJ1-2; no firm D call. V was pared by 0 bases and J by 5 bases, with 16 bases between. CDR1 is LGHNA, CDR2 YSLEER, per germline. This CDR3 contains 16 residues. The CDR3 nucleotides read TGCGCCAGCAGCCAAGATATCCAGGCACCTGAGTATGGCTACACCTTC. It encodes CASSQDIQAPEYGYTF.

This rearrangement joins TRBV5-1 to TRBJ2-7; D ambiguous. The germline V and J ends were trimmed by 3 bases and 1 base, with 8 bases remaining between them. The CDR3 is 13 amino acids. Germline V gene lookup returns CDR1 SGHRS and CDR2 YFSETQ. CDR3 in amino acids: CASSYDNSYEQYF. The DNA for the CDR3 is TGCGCCAGCAGCTACGACAATTCCTACGAGCAGTACTTC.

This clone was observed a single time. An end of the junction does not agree with germline; a read error may underlie this. The chain joins TRBV18 to TRBJ2-4; the match to TRBD2 covers 8 bases. Germline values: CDR1 KGHSH, CDR2 LQKENI. This CDR3 comprises 17 residues. The chain's CDR3 is CASSPISGVAGGNSQYF. CDR3 DNA sequence: TGTGCCAGCTCACCTATTAGCGGGGTGGCCGGAGGGAACAGTCAGTACTTC.

There are a few counts of this clone. The rearrangement joins TRBV5-8 to TRBJ1-6, with TRBD1 identical over 10 bases. Unmatched junction bases numbered 10, after V lost 0 bases and J lost 10 bases. This CDR3 region has 17 residues. Germline lookup yields CDR1 SGHTS and CDR2 YDEGEE. The DNA of the CDR3 is TGTGCCAGCAGCTTGGGCGTCTCAGGACAGGGGGACTCACCCCTCCACTTT. It codes for CASSLGVSGQGDSPLHF.

The genes are TRBV7-2 and TRBJ2-3; maybe TRBD2 (5 bases). V gave up 5 bases and J gave up 6 bases, with 15 bases separating them. Germline V gene sequence: CDR1 SGHTA, CDR2 FQGNSA. This CDR3 spans 14 amino acids. CDR3 residues: CASSANPPGDTQYF. DNA of the CDR3: TGTGCCAGCAGCGCCAACCCCCCGGGGGATACGCAGTATTTT.